Following are 11 T cell receptor beta chains from one sample sequenced in a study of cytomegalovirus exposure and HLA in healthy donors. The study ran its PCR with 60 Vbeta and 13 Jbeta primers. Data came from immunoSEQ multiplex PCR; TCRdb stores just in-frame clones and leaves some out. The sample yields 60,000 to 75,000 clones, approximately 83% seen once. The sequenced material came from PBMCs. The receptors were sampled from a female donor in good health and CMV-seronegative.

The chain employs TRBV7-3 and TRBJ1-1; 9 bases align to TRBD1. This CDR3 spans 15 amino acids. Germline CDR1 is SGHTA and CDR2 is FQGTGA. Trimming removed 5 bases from V and 4 bases from J; junction bases left unmatched: 8. CDR3 in amino acids: CASSEQGALGTEAFF. As DNA, the CDR3 is TGTGCCAGCAGCGAACAGGGGGCCTTGGGCACTGAAGCTTTCTTT.

The chain has TRBV7-3 and TRBJ2-2, with 10 bases fitting TRBD2. This CDR3 comprises 19 residues. The ends lost 2 bases at V and 8 bases at J; junction bases unmatched: 17. Germline CDR1 reads SGHTA; CDR2 reads FQGTGA. CDR3: CASSLLLPKSGGEAGELFF. The CDR3 nucleotides are TGTGCCAGCAGCTTACTCCTCCCCAAAAGCGGGGGGGAGGCAGGGGAGCTGTTTTTT. Looking up the rest from reference TRBV7-3 and TRBJ2-2 gives the full variable domain: GAGVSQTPSNKVTEKGKYVELRCDPISGHTALYWYRQSLGQGPEFLIYFQGTGAADDSGLPNDRFFAVRPEGSVSTLKIQRTERGDSAVYLCASSLLLPKSGGEAGELFFGEGSRLTVL.

The V and J genes are TRBV5-6 and TRBJ2-1; TRBD2 matches 7 bases. V trimming: 4 bases; J trimming: 0 bases; junction bases outside the gene matches: 7. The CDR3 has 16 residues. Germline values: CDR1 SGHDT, CDR2 YYEEEE. CDR3 DNA: TGTGCCAGCAGCGCGCTAGCGGCCAGCTCCTACAATGAGCAGTTCTTC. Encoded protein: CASSALAASSYNEQFF.

Remarks on this clone: At one end the junction does not follow the germline gene, possibly because of a read error. The chain couples TRBV9 to TRBJ2-1; perhaps TRBD2 as D (7 bases). CDR1 and CDR2 from the germline V gene are SGDLS and YYNGEE. The CDR3 contains 17 residues. CDR3 amino acids: CASSVSRSGGLYTEQFF. The CDR3 DNA is TGTGCCAGCAGCGTGAGCCGGTCGGGGGGCCTCTACACTGAGCAGTTCTTC. Drawing the rest from reference TRBV9 and TRBJ2-1, the complete variable domain is DSGVTQTPKHLITATGQRVTLRCSPRSGDLSVYWYQQSLDQGLQFLIQYYNGEERAKGNILERFSAQQFPDLHSELNLSSLELGDSALYFCASSVSRSGGLYTEQFFGPGTRLTVL.

The J gene is TRBJ2-7, the V gene TRBV25-1; a weak D match, TRBD2 (5 bases). The V gene's germline CDR1 is MGHDK and CDR2 SYGVNS. Trimming pared 1 base from V and 1 base from J, leaving 11 bases between. This CDR3 spans 15 amino acids. CDR3 nucleotide sequence: TGTGCCAGCAGTGAATCATGGTCGGGATCCTACGAGCAGTACTTC. This sequence encodes CASSESWSGSYEQYF.

This chain links TRBV18 with TRBJ2-1; TRBD2 matches 14 bases. The J segment lost 0 bases and the V segment lost 3 bases, leaving 7 bases of the junction unmatched. The CDR3 length is 19 residues. Germline V CDR1 and CDR2: KGHSH, LQKENI. The CDR3 DNA is TGTGCCAGCTCACCGAAAGGACTAGCGGGGGGAAGCTCCTACAATGAGCAGTTCTTC. Translating gives CASSPKGLAGGSSYNEQFF.

The chain's CDR3 is CRTDGYTF. The DNA of the CDR3 is TGCAGAACGGATGGCTACACCTTC. V gene TRBV20-1 combines with J gene TRBJ1-2, with no clear D. Germline CDR1 DFQATT, CDR2 SNEGSKA (reference sequence). This CDR3 spans 8 amino acids.

Details on this clone: One junction end does not reproduce the germline sequence, and a read error may be involved. The chain is built from TRBV7-9 and TRBJ2-5; 13 bases are shared with TRBD2. CDR1 SEHNR and CDR2 FQNEAQ come from the germline V gene (reference sequence). This CDR3 is 16 amino acids long. The CDR3 spells CSSSLGTSGVAETQYF. Written as DNA, the CDR3 is TGTTCCAGCAGCTTAGGGACTAGCGGGGTAGCTGAGACCCAGTACTTC.

The chain has TRBV30 and TRBJ2-1; D may be TRBD2 (5 bases). Trimming took off 1 base at V and 7 bases at J, with 8 bases between the two ends. The CDR3 loop spans 12 amino acids. Germline assignment: CDR1 GTSNPN and CDR2 SVGIG (reference sequence). CDR3 sequence (DNA): TGTGCCTGGAGTGCGTGGACTAATGAGCAGTTCTTC. It codes for CAWSAWTNEQFF.

The rearrangement uses TRBV5-1 and TRBJ1-4, with 8 bases aligning to TRBD1. The CDR3 is made up of 13 amino acids. Unmatched junction bases numbered 5, after V lost 3 bases and J lost 10 bases. The V gene's germline CDR1 is SGHRS and CDR2 YFSETQ. The CDR3 sequence is CASSSQGEGKLFF. Here the CDR3 DNA reads TGCGCCAGCAGCTCACAGGGGGAAGGAAAACTGTTTTTT. The full variable domain, completed using reference TRBV5-1 and TRBJ1-4, is KAGVTQTPRYLIKTRGQQVTLSCSPISGHRSVSWYQQTPGQGLQFLFEYFSETQRNKGNFPGRFSGRQFSNSRSEMNVSTLELGDSALYLCASSSQGEGKLFFGSGTQLSVL.

The chain has TRBV19 and TRBJ2-7; D not certain. Germline V gene sequence: CDR1 LNHDA, CDR2 SQIVND (reference sequence). The ends were cut back, 3 bases at V and 0 bases at J, with 9 bases in the middle. The CDR3 contains 14 residues. The CDR3: CASSIDRSSYEQYF. CDR3 in DNA: TGTGCCAGTAGTATCGATCGGAGCTCCTACGAGCAGTACTTC. The whole variable domain, remainder taken from reference TRBV19 and TRBJ2-7, is DGGITQSPKYLFRKEGQNVTLSCEQNLNHDAMYWYRQDPGQGLRLIYYSQIVNDFQKGDIAEGYSVSREKKESFPLTVTSAQKNPTAFYLCASSIDRSSYEQYFGPGTRLTVT.